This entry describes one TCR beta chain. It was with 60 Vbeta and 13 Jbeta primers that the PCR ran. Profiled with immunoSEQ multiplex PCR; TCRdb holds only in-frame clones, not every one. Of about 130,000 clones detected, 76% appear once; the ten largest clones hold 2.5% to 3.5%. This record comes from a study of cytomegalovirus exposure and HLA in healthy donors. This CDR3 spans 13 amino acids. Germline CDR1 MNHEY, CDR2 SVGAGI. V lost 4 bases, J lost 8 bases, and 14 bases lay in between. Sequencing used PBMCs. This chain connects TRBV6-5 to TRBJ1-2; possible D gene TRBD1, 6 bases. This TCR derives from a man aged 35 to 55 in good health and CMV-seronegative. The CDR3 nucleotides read TGTGCCAGCAGTTGGAGGGGGGGCGGGGGCTACACCTTC. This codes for CASSWRGGGGYTF.